The clone carrying this T cell receptor (beta chain) was seen a few times. What it binds is unknown. This sample stems from a study of T cells in Graves' hyperthyroidism and ophthalmopathy. General study points: Model-based prediction identified ophthalmopathy a median roughly 6.1 months prior to its onset.

When ophthalmopathy did not progress within 18 months, Graves' hyperthyroidism was considered stable. Not enrolled were patients with uncontrolled infection, other autoimmune disease, pregnancy or lactation. The germline V and J ends were trimmed by 7 bases and 5 bases, with 13 bases remaining between them. The CDR3 has 13 amino acids. Researchers amplified the TCR beta CDR3 regions from RNA transcripts. HTBI primers were used for first-round RT-PCR of the TCR CDR3. TCRdb reprocessed the multiplex PCR reads via MiXCR and lists one record per CDR3 protein. Among 500,000 to 650,000 distinct CDR3 sequences listed, approximately 15% were seen once.

The TCR was taken from a woman in her forties with Graves' hyperthyroidism. The chain couples TRBV12-3 or TRBV12-4 to TRBJ2-3, with a tentative D call TRBD2 (6 bases). Sequenced input: blood. This CDR3 is CASTPGGLDTQYF. DNA for the CDR3: TGTGCCAGCACCCCCGGAGGGTTAGATACGCAGTATTTT.